The clone carrying this TCR beta chain was seen at least ten times. The ends lost 5 bases at V and 1 base at J; junction bases unmatched: 15. Germline assignment: CDR1 SQVTM and CDR2 ANQGSEA. The CDR3 has 17 residues. From the 5' RACE reads, TCRdb called clonotypes with MiXCR, one entry per CDR3 protein. Of about 350,000 distinct CDR3 sequences listed, about an eighth were seen once; the top ten hold about a fifth. The data were obtained in a study of T-cell memory formation after mild COVID-19. Sequences were obtained from PBMCs or a T cell subset sorted from them (not recorded which). The chain couples TRBV29-1 to TRBJ1-1; 8 bases agree with TRBD1. This clonotype originated in a man aged 18-30 years who had mild COVID-19 (a few samples of this study predate the infection). Cell type and time point are not known. In DNA, the CDR3 is TGCAGCGTTCCCAAACCCCCAGGACAGGGAGAGAACACTGAAGCTTTCTTT. It codes for CSVPKPPGQGENTEAFF.